The 7 T cell receptor beta chains listed next were all sequenced from one sample in a study of blood T cell repertoires in COVID-19. Repertoires were generated with immunoSEQ multiplex PCR, while TCRdb's copy carries only in-frame clones and drops some. Here the sample spans tens of thousands of clones, roughly 89% being singletons. Sample: peripheral blood. Receptors were obtained from a man aged 25 to 40 with acute or convalescent COVID-19.

In the case of this clone: One junction end disagrees with the germline gene, perhaps due to a read error. The genes are TRBV27 and TRBJ2-2; 12 positions match TRBD2. The CDR3 runs 17 residues. The germline V gene encodes CDR1 MNHEY and CDR2 SMNVEV (reference sequence). DNA for the CDR3: TGTGCTAGCAGTTTAGGGGCTAGCGGGAGGGCATCCGGGGAGCTGTTTTTT. Translation: CASSLGASGRASGELFF.

This rearrangement joins TRBV3-1 (or the pseudogene TRBV3-2) to TRBJ2-5; D is uncertain. This CDR3 region has 14 residues. Germline CDR1 and CDR2: LGHDT and YNNKEL (reference sequence). V shed 5 bases and J shed 5 bases, with 15 bases lying between them. CDR3 bases: TGTGCCAGCAGCACGCGACCGACCGGGGAGACCCAGTACTTC. Protein product: CASSTRPTGETQYF.

In nucleotides, the CDR3 is TGTGCCAGCAGCCGCGGGAGCTCCTACGAGCAGTACTTC. The encoded protein is CASSRGSSYEQYF. V and J are TRBV14 and TRBJ2-7; 7 bases align to TRBD2. There are 13 residues in the CDR3. CDR1 SGHDN and CDR2 FVKESK come from the germline V gene. Germline trimming cut 4 bases from V and 0 bases from J; bases unmatched to any gene: 0.

The V and J genes are TRBV11-2 and TRBJ1-3, with D maybe TRBD1 (5 bases). The CDR3 consists of 14 residues. Germline V gene lookup returns CDR1 SGHAT and CDR2 FQNNGV. The germline V and J ends were trimmed by 3 bases and 0 bases, with 6 bases remaining between them. The CDR3 spells CASSFTGSGNTIYF. CDR3 in DNA: TGTGCCAGCAGCTTCACAGGCTCTGGAAACACCATATATTTT.

This clone was observed a handful of times. In the same sample, other DNA sequences code for this CDR3. The rearrangement uses TRBV9 and TRBJ1-2; no reliable D call. The length of the CDR3 is 13 residues. CDR1 and CDR2 from the germline V gene are SGDLS and YYNGEE. The ends were cut back, 0 bases at V and 2 bases at J, with 5 bases in the middle. The CDR3 DNA sequence: TGTGCCAGCAGCGTAGCTTTCAACTATGGCTACACCTTC. Amino acids: CASSVAFNYGYTF.

The chain recombines TRBV10-3 with TRBJ2-2; possible D gene TRBD1, 5 bases. The CDR3 has 12 residues. Trimming left V 5 bases short and J 5 bases short, with 6 bases between. Germline V gene sequence: CDR1 ENHRY, CDR2 SYGVKD. CDR3 amino acids: CAISPGTGELFF. The DNA for the CDR3 is TGTGCCATCAGTCCAGGGACCGGGGAGCTGTTTTTT.

This clone occurred once. The chain has TRBV6-5 and TRBJ1-3; D is possibly TRBD1 (5 bases). With 2 bases removed from V and 0 bases from J, the gap between germline ends came to 5 bases. The CDR3 extends over 14 amino acids. Germline CDR1 is MNHEY and CDR2 is SVGAGI. The CDR3 protein is CASSYRGSGNTIYF. The CDR3, as DNA: TGTGCCAGCAGTTACAGGGGCTCTGGAAACACCATATATTTT.